This is a list of T cell receptor beta chains from one sample in a study of cytomegalovirus exposure and HLA in healthy donors. The protocol was immunoSEQ multiplex PCR, while the TCRdb copy is restricted to in-frame clones and leaves out a portion. The data hold roughly 110,000 clones, with less than 85% observed a single time. Material for sequencing was PBMCs. Receptors originate from a man younger than 35 in good health and CMV-seronegative. Both conserved end residues are part of each CDR3. The order of the fields is V gene, J gene, D gene, clone size, CDR3 DNA, CDR3 protein. The D gene is left open where the match is weak. Size is stated for part of the rows, as once, few or many counts, or as a class when the clone is expanded.

V: TRBV5-1
J: TRBJ2-1
D: TRBD1
size: once
DNA: TGCGCCAGCAGTACGGGACAGGGGTTCAATGAGCAGTTCTTC
CDR3: CASSTGQGFNEQFF

V: TRBV6-1
J: TRBJ1-4
D: TRBD1
size: few
DNA: TGTGCCAGCAGAGGACAGGCGAGCGAAAAACTGTTTTTT
CDR3: CASRGQASEKLFF

V: TRBV7-3
J: TRBJ1-3
D: TRBD1
size: -
DNA: TGTGCCAGCAGCTTAACTGGGACAGGGGCTGGAAACACCATATATTTT
CDR3: CASSLTGTGAGNTIYF

V: TRBV19
J: TRBJ1-4
D: -
size: -
DNA: TGTGCCAGTACAAATAGGGGGACCGCAACTAATGAAAAACTGTTTTTT
CDR3: CASTNRGTATNEKLFF

V: TRBV9
J: TRBJ2-7
D: -
size: once
DNA: TGTGCCAGCAGCCCCGGGGGCTACGAGCAGTACTTC
CDR3: CASSPGGYEQYF

V: TRBV7-7
J: TRBJ2-2
D: -
size: -
DNA: TGTGCCAGCAGCTTAGTTCGGGAAGCCGGGGAGCTGTTTTTT
CDR3: CASSLVREAGELFF

V: TRBV29-1
J: TRBJ2-7
D: TRBD1
size: -
DNA: TGCAGCGCACAGGGACAGGGGAGAAGCTACGAGCAGTACTTC
CDR3: CSAQGQGRSYEQYF

V: TRBV4-3
J: TRBJ1-6
D: -
size: -
DNA: TGCGCCAGCAGCCAAGTCCGGGGAGTGGTAAATAATTCACCCCTCCACTTT
CDR3: CASSQVRGVVNNSPLHF

V: TRBV10-3
J: TRBJ2-3
D: -
size: -
DNA: TGTGCCATCAGTGTCTCGGCAGATACGCAGTATTTT
CDR3: CAISVSADTQYF

V: TRBV5-6
J: TRBJ2-7
D: TRBD2
size: -
DNA: TGTGCCAGCAGCTCTCTAGCGGGGGCTGGAGAGCAGTACTTC
CDR3: CASSSLAGAGEQYF

V: TRBV28
J: TRBJ2-3
D: -
size: once
DNA: TGTGCCAGCAGTCTAAGGTCGGGTTCCACAAATACGCAGTATTTT
CDR3: CASSLRSGSTNTQYF

V: TRBV28
J: TRBJ1-5
D: -
size: -
DNA: TGTGCCAGCAGTTCCGGGACACATAGCAATCAGCCCCAGCATTTT
CDR3: CASSSGTHSNQPQHF

V: TRBV5-1
J: TRBJ2-7
D: TRBD1
size: -
DNA: TGCGCCAGCAGCTGGACAGGGGACTACGAGCAGTACTTC
CDR3: CASSWTGDYEQYF

V: TRBV2
J: TRBJ2-7
D: TRBD1
size: -
DNA: TGTGCCAGCAGTGAGAGGGACAGGGAGTCCTACGAGCAGTACTTC
CDR3: CASSERDRESYEQYF

V: TRBV7-6
J: TRBJ2-1
D: TRBD2
size: few
DNA: TGTGCCAGCAGCATGAGCGGGGGGCACAATGAGCAGTTCTTC
CDR3: CASSMSGGHNEQFF

V: TRBV9
J: TRBJ2-3
D: -
size: -
DNA: TGTGCCAGCAGCGTATCCCCCGCCGGGACAGATACGCAGTATTTT
CDR3: CASSVSPAGTDTQYF

V: TRBV28
J: TRBJ1-3
D: TRBD1
size: -
DNA: TGTGCCAGCAGTTTAAGGACAGGGAAAAACACCATATATTTT
CDR3: CASSLRTGKNTIYF

V: TRBV29-1
J: TRBJ2-1
D: TRBD1
size: -
DNA: TGCAGCGTTATGAGACAGGGGGCCTTGGAGCAGTTCTTC
CDR3: CSVMRQGALEQFF

V: TRBV19
J: TRBJ1-1
D: TRBD1
size: -
DNA: TGTGCCAGTAGTATTGGCTCAGGGGGGCGGTACACTGAAGCTTTCTTT
CDR3: CASSIGSGGRYTEAFF

V: TRBV18
J: TRBJ2-7
D: -
size: -
DNA: TGTGCCAGCTCAACCAACCGGGACAAGACCTACGAGCAGTACTTC
CDR3: CASSTNRDKTYEQYF

V: TRBV6-6
J: TRBJ1-4
D: -
size: -
DNA: TGTGCCAGCAGGACCTTTAGTACAGGTGAAAAACTGTTTTTT
CDR3: CASRTFSTGEKLFF

V: TRBV18
J: TRBJ2-2
D: -
size: -
DNA: TGTGCCAGCTCGCCTAGAACCGGGGAGCTGTTTTTT
CDR3: CASSPRTGELFF

V: TRBV4-2
J: TRBJ2-3
D: -
size: -
DNA: TGTGCCAGCAGCTCGGAGGGGGGGGAAGATACGCAGTATTTT
CDR3: CASSSEGGEDTQYF

V: TRBV9
J: TRBJ2-4
D: TRBD2
size: -
DNA: TGTGCCAGCAGCCCGGGACTAGCGGGTTCCGGAGGGGCCAAAAACATTCAGTACTTC
CDR3: CASSPGLAGSGGAKNIQYF

V: TRBV6-5
J: TRBJ1-6
D: TRBD1
size: few
DNA: TGTGCCAGCAGACCGGACAGGGTATCAGCCCTCCACTTT
CDR3: CASRPDRVSALHF

V: TRBV5-4
J: TRBJ2-3
D: TRBD2
size: few
DNA: TGTGCCAGCAGCTTAGCGGGGGAGAGGACGCAGTATTTT
CDR3: CASSLAGERTQYF

V: TRBV18
J: TRBJ2-6
D: -
size: -
DNA: TGTGCCAGCTCATCTCTACCTATGGGGCCGAGCTCTGGGGCCAACGTCCTGACTTTC
CDR3: CASSSLPMGPSSGANVLTF

V: TRBV19
J: TRBJ1-1
D: -
size: -
DNA: TGTGCCAGTAGTGGCGGGGTTTGGTCTGAAGCTTTCTTT
CDR3: CASSGGVWSEAFF

V: TRBV6-5
J: TRBJ2-7
D: TRBD2
size: -
DNA: TGTGCCAGCAGTTACGGGACTAGCGGGGGGTCAAACGAGCAGTACTTC
CDR3: CASSYGTSGGSNEQYF

V: TRBV10-3
J: TRBJ2-6
D: TRBD2
size: -
DNA: TGTGCCACCTCCGGGACTAGCCACTCTGGGGCCAACGTCCTGACTTTC
CDR3: CATSGTSHSGANVLTF

V: TRBV4-3
J: TRBJ2-3
D: TRBD1
size: once
DNA: TGCGCCAGCAGCCAGGGGACAGGGGGCGTAGATACGCAGTATTTT
CDR3: CASSQGTGGVDTQYF

V: TRBV19
J: TRBJ2-3
D: TRBD2
size: -
DNA: TGTGCCAGTAGTTTAGCGGGGGGCCTCACAGATACGCAGTATTTT
CDR3: CASSLAGGLTDTQYF

V: TRBV19
J: TRBJ2-5
D: TRBD2
size: -
DNA: TGTGCCAGTCGGACTAGCGGGGGATCGGGTCAAGAGACCCAGTACTTC
CDR3: CASRTSGGSGQETQYF

V: TRBV7-2
J: TRBJ1-4
D: -
size: -
DNA: TGTGCCAGCAGCCCCGCGAATCGAGGGGAAAAACTGTTTTTT
CDR3: CASSPANRGEKLFF

V: TRBV16
J: TRBJ1-4
D: -
size: few
DNA: TGTGCCAGCAGAGGCGGGACCCTGAAGAATGAAAAACTGTTTTTT
CDR3: CASRGGTLKNEKLFF

V: TRBV7-3
J: TRBJ2-3
D: TRBD2
size: once
DNA: TGTGCCAGCAGCTTAATTAGCGGGGCGGATACGCAGTATTTT
CDR3: CASSLISGADTQYF